Listed here is a single T cell receptor beta chain. The sample comes from a study of blood T cell repertoires in COVID-19. Study context: Samples came from the United States, Italy and Spain, spanning acute and convalescent COVID-19. Sample material is recorded as cDNA or gDNA derived from T cells, B-cell-depleted T cells, or PBMCs.

Original processing methods: How many nucleated cells were present was estimated from reference gene primer amplification. TCRdb's table, derived via immunoSEQ multiplex PCR, lists solely in-frame clones and lacks some. V, J and clone size are those of that table, while D and trimming were read from the DNA. Seen here are about 160,000 clones, about 74% observed once, and the top ten hold roughly 7.5%. Germline CDR1 is SGHAT and CDR2 is FQNNGV. With 5 bases removed from V and 0 bases from J, the gap between germline ends came to 8 bases. This CDR3 region has 14 residues. The clonotype comes from a man aged 55 to 70 with acute or convalescent COVID-19. Sequencing was performed on peripheral blood. The chain is built from TRBV11-2 and TRBJ1-3, with TRBD1 as a possible D gene (6 bases). This chain's CDR3 is CASSKGVSGNTIYF. CDR3 DNA: TGTGCCAGCAGCAAGGGGGTCTCTGGAAACACCATATATTTT. The full variable domain, completed using reference TRBV11-2 and TRBJ1-3, is EAGVAQSPRYKIIEKRQSVAFWCNPISGHATLYWYQQILGQGPKLLIQFQNNGVVDDSQLPKDRFSAERLKGVDSTLKIQPAKLEDSAVYLCASSKGVSGNTIYFGEGSWLTVV.